A single sample gave rise to the 11 T cell receptor beta chains below, sequenced in a study of blood T cells in healthy people across ages. Alongside a J-beta primer mix, a sample-barcoded 5' primer served in a second PCR lasting roughly 7 to 11 cycles. TCRdb passed the 5' RACE reads through MiXCR, listing each CDR3 protein once. The sample includes some 730,000 distinct CDR3 sequences, about 20% of them seen just once. The material sequenced was blood. All receptors come from a man between 65 and 85 years old in good health.

CDR3: CASSSHKLNTEAFF. The CDR3 nucleotides are TGTGCCAGCAGTTCCCACAAACTTAACACTGAAGCTTTCTTT. This chain joins TRBV6-2 or TRBV6-3 and TRBJ1-1, with D unresolved. The length of the CDR3 is 14 residues. V lost 4 bases and J lost 2, with 11 bases in between. Germline-derived CDR1 and CDR2 are MNHEY and SVGEGT.

This clonotype was found a few times. This chain links TRBV2 with TRBJ1-5; D possibly corresponds to TRBD1 (6 bases). Germline CDR1 SNHLY, CDR2 FYNNEI. V shed 9 bases and J shed 0 bases, with 15 bases lying between them. The CDR3 is 15 amino acids. CDR3 sequence reads: CASKYQGHSNQPQHF. CDR3 DNA sequence: TGTGCCAGTAAATACCAGGGGCATAGCAATCAGCCCCAGCATTTT.

This clonotype was detected ten times or more. The genes are TRBV29-1 and TRBJ2-7; D unresolved. V was shortened by 4 bases and J by 4 bases, with 8 bases between the two germline ends. The CDR3 sequence is 11 residues long. CDR1 is SQVTM and CDR2 is ANQGSEA in the germline V gene. DNA of the CDR3: TGCAGCGTTGGAGAGGAATACGAGCAGTACTTC. Translated: CSVGEEYEQYF.

The table lists this clonotype with many counts. The chain is built from TRBV14 and TRBJ2-3; perhaps TRBD2 as D (6 bases). V lost 3 bases to trimming and J lost 5 bases, with 18 bases between them. CDR3 length equals 16 residues. The germline CDR1 and CDR2 sequences are SGHDN and FVKESK. CDR3 coding DNA: TGTGCCAGCAGCCAGGGACTCCTTCGAGTTGGAGATACGCAGTATTTT. It codes for CASSQGLLRVGDTQYF.

This clonotype was detected only a few times. The CDR3 DNA reads TGTGCCAGCAGCAAAAAAGCGGGAGAGGCAGATACGCAGTATTTT. Residues: CASSKKAGEADTQYF. V and J are TRBV7-2 and TRBJ2-3; 8 nucleotides agree with TRBD2. The CDR3 is 15 amino acids. Per germline, CDR1 SGHTA and CDR2 FQGNSA. Germline trimming cut 5 bases from V and 4 bases from J; bases unmatched to any gene: 8.

This clonotype was seen more than once but under ten times. The rearrangement links TRBV6-6 to TRBJ2-5; no definite D call. The J call could be wrong; TRBJ2-7 is a better fit for the DNA end. Germline CDR1 MNHNY, CDR2 SVGAGI (reference sequence). CDR3 size: 14 residues. The CDR3 reads CASDPLGTSYEQYV. The CDR3, as DNA: TGTGCCAGCGATCCTCTGGGCACCTCCTACGAGCAGTACGTC.

The chain is built from TRBV12-5 and TRBJ2-3, with D perhaps being TRBD1 or TRBD2 (5 bases each). V lost 11 bases to trimming and J lost 4 bases, with 22 bases between them. This CDR3 spans 15 amino acids. Germline V gene sequence: CDR1 LGHNT, CDR2 FRNRAP. The CDR3 sequence: CASKGLGAAADTQYF. The CDR3 region has the DNA TGTGCTTCAAAAGGCCTCGGGGCCGCGGCAGATACGCAGTATTTT.

The rearrangement links TRBV28 to TRBJ2-5, with D unresolved. The J call is in doubt because the DNA end fits TRBJ2-1 better. CDR3 length: 15 residues. Germline CDR1 reads MDHEN; CDR2 reads SYDVKM. CDR3 bases: TGTGCCAGCAGTCCCCAGAGGTTTTCCCCCAATGAGCAGTTCTTC. This translates into CASSPQRFSPNEQFF.

To note about this clonotype: A much larger clone is a single base away; this may be a read error. The chain links TRBV3-1 to TRBJ1-4, with D unclear. The CDR3 has 13 residues. Germline V gene sequence: CDR1 LGHDT, CDR2 YNNKEL (reference sequence). As DNA, the CDR3 is TGTGTCAGCAGCCAGAACACCTTTGAAAAACTGTTTTTT. Its protein is CVSSQNTFEKLFF.

The V gene is TRBV3-1, the J gene TRBJ1-2; weak D call: TRBD1 (5 bases). This CDR3 region has 15 residues. Germline V lookup: CDR1 LGHDT, CDR2 YNNKEL (reference sequence). Deletions cut 1 base from V and 4 bases from J, with 13 bases between. DNA of the CDR3: TGTGCCAGCAGCCAAGGGCAGGGTCTTAGCTATGGCTACACCTTC. Amino acids: CASSQGQGLSYGYTF.

The chain carries TRBV5-1 and TRBJ1-1; no clear D. Germline V gives CDR1 SGHRS, CDR2 YFSETQ. V dropped 7 bases and J dropped 1 base, with 11 bases sitting between them. The CDR3 consists of 13 residues. The CDR3 DNA sequence: TGCGCCAGCCGAGAGGGCGCGAACACTGAAGCTTTCTTT. Protein: CASREGANTEAFF.